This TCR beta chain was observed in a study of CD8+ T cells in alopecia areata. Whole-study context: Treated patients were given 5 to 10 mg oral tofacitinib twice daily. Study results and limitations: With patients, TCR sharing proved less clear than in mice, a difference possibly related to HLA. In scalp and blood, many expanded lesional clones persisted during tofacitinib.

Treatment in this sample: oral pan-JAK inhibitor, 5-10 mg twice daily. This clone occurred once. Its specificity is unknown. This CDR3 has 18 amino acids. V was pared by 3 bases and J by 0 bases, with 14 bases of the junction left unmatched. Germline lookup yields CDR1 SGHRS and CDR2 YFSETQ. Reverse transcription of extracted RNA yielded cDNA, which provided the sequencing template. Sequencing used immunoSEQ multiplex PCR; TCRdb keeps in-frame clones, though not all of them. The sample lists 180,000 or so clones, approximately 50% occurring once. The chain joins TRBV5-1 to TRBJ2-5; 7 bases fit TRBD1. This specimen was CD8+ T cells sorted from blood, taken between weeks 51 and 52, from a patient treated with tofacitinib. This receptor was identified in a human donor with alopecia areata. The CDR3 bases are TGCGCCAGCAGCTCACCAGAGATGGGGACAGTATACCAAGAGACCCAGTACTTC. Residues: CASSSPEMGTVYQETQYF.